This TCR beta chain was found in a study of T cell responses to AZD1222 COVID-19 vaccine. The CDR3 has 11 residues. CDR1 is SEHNR, CDR2 FQNEAQ, per germline (reference sequence). V shed 4 bases and J 8 bases; nucleotides not matched to a gene: 0. Some clones are missing from TCRdb's copy, which holds only in-frame ones; the method was immunoSEQ multiplex PCR. The data show some 130,000 clones, with over 80% seen just once and about 6.7% held by the top ten. In the case of this clone: Other DNA sequences in the sample encode the same CDR3.

V and J are TRBV7-9 and TRBJ1-2, with 8 bases identical to TRBD1. The sequence came from an adult who received the AZD1222 COVID-19 vaccine. Here the sequenced sample was peripheral blood, taken 28 days after the second AZD1222 dose. CDR3 DNA sequence: TGTGCCAGCAGCTCAGGGGGCGGCTACACCTTC. Protein product: CASSSGGGYTF.